The 16 T cell receptor beta chains below were found in one sample sequenced in a study of T cell repertoires in cytomegalovirus infection. TCRdb re-derived calls from the reads in MiXCR, one entry per CDR3 protein. Altogether some 700,000 distinct CDR3 sequences are present, roughly 36% being singletons, with the ten largest covering about 2.8%. The sample consisted of PBMCs. The receptors come from a human donor in good health (CMV status not recorded). Some clones in this sample may be carry-over from other donors' samples.

This clonotype was observed once. No conserved phenylalanine or tryptophan ends this CDR3, so it is likely a read error. This chain uses TRBV10-3 with TRBJ1-2; perhaps TRBD1 as D (5 bases). The V end was cut by 7 bases, the J end by 6 bases, with 15 bases between. CDR3 size: 13 residues. Looked up from germline, CDR1 is ENHRY and CDR2 is SYGVKD. The CDR3 nucleotides read TGTGCCATCACCCGTCAGGGCACCCATGGCTACACCTTA. Translation gives CAITRQGTHGYTL.

This clonotype was seen a few times. The J gene is TRBJ1-1, the V gene TRBV7-6, with a weak D call TRBD1 (6 bases). Germline CDR1 SGHVS, CDR2 FNYEAQ. The CDR3 consists of 14 residues. Deletions cut 8 bases from V and 2 bases from J, with 15 bases between. CDR3 protein: CASHPGETNTEAFF. The CDR3 coding sequence is TGTGCCAGCCACCCAGGGGAGACTAACACTGAAGCTTTCTTT.

In this sample, this clonotype turned up a few times. The chain joins TRBV2 to TRBJ2-7; 8 bases line up with TRBD1. V was pared by 1 base and J by 5 bases, with 7 bases of the junction left unmatched. This CDR3 has 15 residues. Germline V gene sequence: CDR1 SNHLY, CDR2 FYNNEI. The CDR3 here is CASSEVRGQGDEQYF. CDR3 sequence (DNA): TGTGCCAGCAGTGAAGTTCGCGGACAGGGCGACGAGCAGTACTTC. Filled out from reference TRBV2 and TRBJ2-7, the complete variable domain reads EPEVTQTPSHQVTQMGQEVILRCVPISNHLYFYWYRQILGQKVEFLVSFYNNEISEKSEIFDDQFSVERPDGSNFTLKIRSTKLEDSAMYFCASSEVRGQGDEQYFGPGTRLTVT.

V gene TRBV19 combines with J gene TRBJ2-1, with D perhaps TRBD1 (5 bases). The V end lost 5 bases, the J end lost 6 bases, and 11 bases lay between the germline ends. Germline lookup yields CDR1 LNHDA and CDR2 SQIVND (reference sequence). This CDR3 region has 13 residues. The CDR3 protein is CASSWGASNEQFF. CDR3 bases: TGTGCCAGTAGTTGGGGCGCTTCCAATGAGCAGTTCTTC.

On this clonotype: The germline gene is not matched at one end of the junction; a read error may be the cause. This chain uses TRBV7-2 with TRBJ2-2; D is perhaps TRBD2 (5 bases). The CDR3 runs to 16 residues. Germline CDR1 and CDR2: SGHTA and FQGNSA. The CDR3 sequence is CASSFVSTLNTGELLF. The DNA for the CDR3 is TGTGCCAGCAGCTTCGTCAGCACGCTAAACACCGGGGAGCTGTTGTTT.

CDR3 sequence (DNA): TGTGCCAGCAGTGCTTCCCGGGGTTTCTACAATGAGCAGTTCTTC. Protein sequence: CASSASRGFYNEQFF. V gene TRBV2 combines with J gene TRBJ2-1; D perhaps matches TRBD2 (5 bases). In germline, CDR1 is SNHLY, CDR2 FYNNEI. Trimming took off 4 bases at V and 3 bases at J, with 13 bases between the two ends. This CDR3 is 15 amino acids long.

This clonotype has only a few counts. V usage is TRBV20-1 and J usage is TRBJ2-7, with 11 bases identical to TRBD2. CDR3 size: 13 residues. J lost 4 bases, V lost 3 bases, and 2 bases had no gene match. Germline V gene sequence: CDR1 DFQATT, CDR2 SNEGSKA (reference sequence). The CDR3 DNA follows: TGCAGTGCTAGTGGGACTAGCGGTTACGAGCAGTACTTC. Its protein product is CSASGTSGYEQYF.

The gene calls are TRBV29-1 and TRBJ2-7; D possibly uses TRBD1 or TRBD2 (6 bases each). CDR3 length: 12 amino acids. The germline gives CDR1 SQVTM, CDR2 ANQGSEA. V was trimmed by 7 bases and J by 2 bases, leaving 12 bases between them. The DNA for the CDR3 is TGCAGCGCTCAGGGGACTCCCTACGAGCAGTACTTC. This gives the protein CSAQGTPYEQYF.

V gene TRBV28 combines with J gene TRBJ1-3; D gene unclear. The CDR3 covers 14 residues. Trimming stripped 8 bases from V and 2 bases from J, with 13 bases between. Germline CDR1 reads MDHEN; CDR2 reads SYDVKM. The CDR3 loop is CASSKVAAGNTIYF. Written as DNA, the CDR3 is TGTGCCAGCTCTAAGGTGGCGGCTGGAAACACCATATATTTT.

Details on this clonotype: Relative to the germline gene, one junction end is altered; a read error may explain this. The rearrangement uses TRBV19 and TRBJ1-2; TRBD1 matches at 8 bases. CDR1 is LNHDA, CDR2 SQIVND, per germline (reference sequence). This CDR3 comprises 15 residues. This CDR3 reads CANSIRTGTNYGYTF. The CDR3 DNA reads as TGTGCCAATAGTATAAGGACAGGGACAAACTATGGCTACACCTTC.

Regarding this clonotype: At one end the junction does not follow the germline gene, possibly because of a read error. The genes are TRBV19 and TRBJ2-1; D ambiguous. The CDR3 is 14 residues long. The V gene's germline CDR1 is LNHDA and CDR2 SQIVND (reference sequence). The CDR3 region is CASSYRGISGPPLF. The CDR3 DNA is TGTGCCAGTAGTTACCGTGGGATTTCAGGTCCTCCGTTATTC. Filled out from reference TRBV19 and TRBJ2-1, the complete variable domain reads DGGITQSPKYLFRKEGQNVTLSCEQNLNHDAMYWYRQDPGQGLRLIYYSQIVNDFQKGDIAEGYSVSREKKESFPLTVTSAQKNPTAFYLCASSYRGISGPPLFGPGTRLTVL.

The chain uses TRBV28 and TRBJ1-1; 7 nucleotides match TRBD1. Germline-derived CDR1 and CDR2 are MDHEN and SYDVKM. With 7 bases clipped from V and 5 bases from J, the junction kept 4 bases outside the gene matches. The CDR3 has 12 residues. In nucleotides, the CDR3 is TGTGCCAGCACCGACAGGGTAACTGAAGCTTTCTTT. Translating it yields CASTDRVTEAFF.

This clonotype was found a few times. The rearrangement joins TRBV11-1 to TRBJ1-1, with 10 bases aligning to TRBD1. Losses at the gene ends were 6 bases for V and 3 bases for J; bases not matched to a gene: 10. CDR3 length equals 16 residues. Looked up from germline, CDR1 is SGHAT and CDR2 is FQDESV (reference sequence). CDR3 nucleotides: TGTGCCAGCAGTCCCGGGACAGGGGCCTGGGACACTGAAGCTTTCTTT. It translates to CASSPGTGAWDTEAFF. Full variable domain (remainder filled in from reference TRBV11-1 and TRBJ1-1): EAEVAQSPRYKITEKSQAVAFWCDPISGHATLYWYRQILGQGPELLVQFQDESVVDDSQLPKDRFSAERLKGVDSTLKIQPAELGDSAMYLCASSPGTGAWDTEAFFGQGTRLTVV.

This chain connects TRBV15 to TRBJ1-5; no definite D call. CDR1 LNHNV and CDR2 YYDKDF come from the germline V gene (reference sequence). V lost 6 bases, J lost 0 bases, and 3 bases lay in between. The CDR3 has 12 amino acids. The CDR3 reads CATRTSNQPQHF. The CDR3 DNA is TGTGCCACCAGGACTAGCAATCAGCCCCAGCATTTT.

The chain combines TRBV27 with TRBJ1-1; D gene ambiguous. Trimming pared 8 bases from V and 1 base from J, leaving 14 bases between. There are 14 residues in the CDR3. Looked up from germline, CDR1 is MNHEY and CDR2 is SMNVEV (reference sequence). The CDR3 sequence: CASHPSGQNTEAFF. The CDR3 DNA reads TGTGCCAGCCACCCTTCAGGCCAGAACACTGAAGCTTTCTTT.

This clonotype has ten or more counts. CDR3 loop: CASSFSGGHEQYF. CDR3 DNA: TGTGCCAGCAGTTTCTCAGGCGGACACGAGCAGTACTTC. The rearrangement links TRBV12-3 or TRBV12-4 to TRBJ2-7; D is ambiguous. The CDR3 totals 13 residues. V was cut by 3 bases and J by 5 bases, with 11 bases left in between.